Below, one T cell receptor beta chain is given with its context. The source of the sample is a study of technical replicates of blood from a handful of donors. TCRdb's copy holds only in-frame clones and misses some; the assay was immunoSEQ multiplex PCR. The sample contains tens of thousands of clones, around 87% of which appear only once. Germline loops: CDR1 SNHLY, CDR2 FYNNEI. The CDR3 runs to 11 residues. The ends were cut back, 6 bases at V and 7 bases at J, with 7 bases in the middle. Sequences were obtained from PBMCs. The chain is built from TRBV2 and TRBJ1-3, with no clear D. The TCR was taken from a human donor in good health. Some clones in this sample may be carry-over from other donors' samples. CDR3 residues: CASRQVNTIYF. As DNA, the CDR3 is TGTGCCAGCAGGCAGGTCAACACCATATATTTT.